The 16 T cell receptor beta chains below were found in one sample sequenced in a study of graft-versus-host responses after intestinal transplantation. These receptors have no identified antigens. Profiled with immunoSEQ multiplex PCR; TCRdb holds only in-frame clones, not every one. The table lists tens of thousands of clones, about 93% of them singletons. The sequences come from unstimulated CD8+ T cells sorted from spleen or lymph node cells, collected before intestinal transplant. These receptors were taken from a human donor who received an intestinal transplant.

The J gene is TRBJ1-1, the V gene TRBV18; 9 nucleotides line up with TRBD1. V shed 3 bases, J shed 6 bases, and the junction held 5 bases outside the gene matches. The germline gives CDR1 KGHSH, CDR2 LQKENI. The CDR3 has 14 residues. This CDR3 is CASSPGQGLPEAFF. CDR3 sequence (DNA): TGTGCCAGCTCACCTGGACAGGGGTTACCTGAAGCTTTCTTT.

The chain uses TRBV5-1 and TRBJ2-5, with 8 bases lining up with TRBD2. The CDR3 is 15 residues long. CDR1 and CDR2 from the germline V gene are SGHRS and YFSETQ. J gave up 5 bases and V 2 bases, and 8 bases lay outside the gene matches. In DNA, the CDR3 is TGCGCCAGCAGCTTCCGGGGCGGGGGGATGGAGACCCAGTACTTC. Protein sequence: CASSFRGGGMETQYF.

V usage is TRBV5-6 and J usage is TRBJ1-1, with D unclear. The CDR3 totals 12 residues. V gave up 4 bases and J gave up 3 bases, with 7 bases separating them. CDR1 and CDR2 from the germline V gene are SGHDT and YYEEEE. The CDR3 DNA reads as TGTGCCAGCAGCAACGGGTACACTGAAGCTTTCTTT. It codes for CASSNGYTEAFF.

CDR3 region: CASSRGHPVSSYNEQFF. In DNA, the CDR3 is TGTGCCAGCAGCCGTGGACACCCGGTATCCTCCTACAATGAGCAGTTCTTC. The rearrangement joins TRBV7-2 to TRBJ2-1; possible D gene TRBD1, 5 bases. The CDR3 contains 17 residues. Germline CDR1 and CDR2: SGHTA and FQGNSA. Trimming took 5 bases from V and 0 from J, leaving 17 bases between them.

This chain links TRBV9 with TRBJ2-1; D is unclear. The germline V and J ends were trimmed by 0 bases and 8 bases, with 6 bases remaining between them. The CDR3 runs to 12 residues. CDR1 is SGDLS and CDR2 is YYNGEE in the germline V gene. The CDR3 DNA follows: TGTGCCAGCAGCGTAGGAAGCGATGAGCAGTTCTTC. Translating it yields CASSVGSDEQFF.

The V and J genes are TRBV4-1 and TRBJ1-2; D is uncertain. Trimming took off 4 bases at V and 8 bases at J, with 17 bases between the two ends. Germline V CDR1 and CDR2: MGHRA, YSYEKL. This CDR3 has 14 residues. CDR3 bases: TGCGCCAGCAGCCCTATAGGAGGGTATGACGGCTACACCTTC. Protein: CASSPIGGYDGYTF.

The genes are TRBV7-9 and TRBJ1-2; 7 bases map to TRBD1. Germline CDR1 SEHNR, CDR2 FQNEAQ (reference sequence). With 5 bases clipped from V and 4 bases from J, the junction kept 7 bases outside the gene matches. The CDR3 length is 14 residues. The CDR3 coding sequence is TGTGCCAGCAGCCCAATGACAGGGCGCTATGGCTACACCTTC. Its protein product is CASSPMTGRYGYTF.

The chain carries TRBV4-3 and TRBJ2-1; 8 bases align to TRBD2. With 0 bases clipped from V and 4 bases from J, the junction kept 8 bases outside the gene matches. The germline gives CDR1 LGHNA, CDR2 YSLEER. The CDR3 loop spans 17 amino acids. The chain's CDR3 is CASSQDRSGGLYNEQFF. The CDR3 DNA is TGCGCCAGCAGCCAAGATCGGAGCGGGGGCCTATACAATGAGCAGTTCTTC.

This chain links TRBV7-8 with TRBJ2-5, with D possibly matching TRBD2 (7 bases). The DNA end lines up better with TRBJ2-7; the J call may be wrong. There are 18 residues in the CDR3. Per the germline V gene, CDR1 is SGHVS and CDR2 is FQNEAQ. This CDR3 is CASSPIPGSGGLPYEQYF. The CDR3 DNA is TGTGCCAGCAGCCCTATCCCCGGGTCGGGGGGCCTCCCCTACGAGCAGTACTTC.

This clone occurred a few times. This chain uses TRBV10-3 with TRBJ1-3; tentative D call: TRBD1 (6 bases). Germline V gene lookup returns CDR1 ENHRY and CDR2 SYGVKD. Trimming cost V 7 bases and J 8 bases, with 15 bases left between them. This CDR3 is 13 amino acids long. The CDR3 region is CAITQPRGDTIYF. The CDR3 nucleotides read TGTGCCATCACCCAGCCCAGGGGAGACACCATATATTTT.

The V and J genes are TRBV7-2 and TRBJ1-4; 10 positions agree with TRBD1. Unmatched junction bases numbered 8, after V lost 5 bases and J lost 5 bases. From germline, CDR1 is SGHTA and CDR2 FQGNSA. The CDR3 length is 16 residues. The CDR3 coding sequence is TGTGCCAGCAGCCCGATCGGGACAGGGGACAATGAAAAACTGTTTTTT. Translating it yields CASSPIGTGDNEKLFF. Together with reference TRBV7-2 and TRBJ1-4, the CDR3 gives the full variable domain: GAGVSQSPSNKVTEKGKDVELRCDPISGHTALYWYRQSLGQGLEFLIYFQGNSAPDKSGLPSDRFSAERTGGSVSTLTIQRTQQEDSAVYLCASSPIGTGDNEKLFFGSGTQLSVL.

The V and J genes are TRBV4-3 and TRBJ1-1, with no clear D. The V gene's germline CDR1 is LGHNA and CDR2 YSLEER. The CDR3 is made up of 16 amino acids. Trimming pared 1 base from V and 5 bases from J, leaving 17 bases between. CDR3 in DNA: TGCGCCAGCAGCCAAGGGAGGCAGGCAACCGGGACTGAAGCTTTCTTT. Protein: CASSQGRQATGTEAFF.

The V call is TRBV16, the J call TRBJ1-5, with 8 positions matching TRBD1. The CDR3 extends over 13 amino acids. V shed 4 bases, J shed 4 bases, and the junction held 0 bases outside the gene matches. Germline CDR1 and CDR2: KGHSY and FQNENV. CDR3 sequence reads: CASSRTGNQPQHF. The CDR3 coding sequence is TGTGCCAGCAGCCGGACAGGGAATCAGCCCCAGCATTTT.

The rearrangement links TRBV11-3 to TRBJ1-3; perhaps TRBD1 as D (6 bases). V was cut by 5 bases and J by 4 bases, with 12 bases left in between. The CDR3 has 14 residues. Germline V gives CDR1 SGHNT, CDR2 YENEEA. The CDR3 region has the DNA TGTGCCAGCAGCAACAGGGACCTGGGAAACACCATATATTTT. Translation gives CASSNRDLGNTIYF.

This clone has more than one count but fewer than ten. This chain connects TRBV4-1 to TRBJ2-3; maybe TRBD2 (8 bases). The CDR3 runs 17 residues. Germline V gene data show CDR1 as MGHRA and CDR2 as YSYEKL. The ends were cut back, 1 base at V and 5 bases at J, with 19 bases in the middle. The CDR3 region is CASSQVRGGAGEDTQYF. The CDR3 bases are TGCGCCAGCAGCCAAGTCAGGGGGGGAGCGGGGGAAGATACGCAGTATTTT.

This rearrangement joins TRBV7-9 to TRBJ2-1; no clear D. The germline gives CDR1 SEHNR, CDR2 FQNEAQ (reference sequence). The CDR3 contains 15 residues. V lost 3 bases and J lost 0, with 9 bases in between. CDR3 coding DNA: TGTGCCAGCAGCTTTGTTCTGAGCTCCTACAATGAGCAGTTCTTC. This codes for CASSFVLSSYNEQFF.